This T cell receptor (beta chain) originates from a study of blood T cell repertoires in COVID-19. Study details: The United States, Italy and Spain were the sources of the acute and convalescent COVID-19 samples.

Germline V gene sequence: CDR1 MGHRA, CDR2 YSYEKL. This CDR3 has 18 residues. Trimming at V came to 3 bases and at J to 2 bases, leaving 9 bases not matched to a gene. Authors' methods: Amplified reference gene primers provided the basis for estimating nucleated cell counts. Here immunoSEQ multiplex PCR was the method, and the copy in TCRdb shows in-frame clones only, minus some. That table furnishes V, J and clone size, whereas the DNA furnished D and trimming. The repertoire holds about 27,000 clones, with about 91% as singletons. J is TRBJ2-1 and V is TRBV4-1, with 11 bases aligning to TRBD2. This clonotype was obtained from a human donor with active COVID-19. The donor label of this sample is uncertain. Source material: peripheral blood. CDR3 loop: CASSHLLAGGVTYNEQFF. The CDR3 DNA reads TGCGCCAGCAGCCATCTCCTAGCGGGGGGAGTAACCTACAATGAGCAGTTCTTC.